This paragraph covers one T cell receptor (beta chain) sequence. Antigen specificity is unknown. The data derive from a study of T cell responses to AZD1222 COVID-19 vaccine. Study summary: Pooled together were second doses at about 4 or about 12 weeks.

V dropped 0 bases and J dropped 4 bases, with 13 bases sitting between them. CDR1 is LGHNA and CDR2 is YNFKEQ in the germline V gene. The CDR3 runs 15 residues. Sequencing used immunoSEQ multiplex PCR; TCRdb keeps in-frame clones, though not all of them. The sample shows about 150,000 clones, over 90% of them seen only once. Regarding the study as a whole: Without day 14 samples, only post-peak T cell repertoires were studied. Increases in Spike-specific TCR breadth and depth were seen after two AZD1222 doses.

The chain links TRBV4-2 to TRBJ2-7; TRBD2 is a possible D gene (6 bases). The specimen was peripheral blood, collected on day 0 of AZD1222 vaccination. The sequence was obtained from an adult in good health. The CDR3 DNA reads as TGTGCCAGCAGCCAAGAGGGGACTGAATTTTACGAGCAGTACTTC. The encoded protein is CASSQEGTEFYEQYF.